This TCR beta chain was identified in a study of Ad26.COV2.S vaccination and SARS-CoV-2 variants. Treatment defined: 19 received Ad26.COV2.S at low or high dose, single or two shots; 5 received placebo; per-sample allocation not given. Collection of the samples took place on day 63 after the first injection of vaccine or placebo. This clone was counted a single time. The table came from immunoSEQ multiplex PCR; TCRdb's copy has only in-frame clones and leaves some out. In the table there are fewer than 500,000 clones, about nine tenths of which are singletons. Sequencing used peripheral blood, obtained in a trial of Ad26.COV2.S vaccine versus placebo. The clonotype comes from a person aged 18-60 years who received the Ad26.COV2.S COVID-19 vaccine or a placebo.

The CDR3 DNA is TGTGCCAGCAGCTCGGGTGAGGGGAATGAAAAACTGTTTTTT. This gives the protein CASSSGEGNEKLFF. The genes are TRBV2 and TRBJ1-4; D possibly corresponds to TRBD1 (5 bases). This CDR3 spans 14 amino acids. The V gene lost 6 bases and the J gene lost 5 bases, with 13 bases spanning the gap. Germline loops: CDR1 SNHLY, CDR2 FYNNEI. The full variable domain, with the rest looked up from reference TRBV2 and TRBJ1-4, is EPEVTQTPSHQVTQMGQEVILRCVPISNHLYFYWYRQILGQKVEFLVSFYNNEISEKSEIFDDQFSVERPDGSNFTLKIRSTKLEDSAMYFCASSSGEGNEKLFFGSGTQLSVL.